This TCR beta chain was found in a study of shared clonotypes between healthy human individuals. Generated by immunoSEQ multiplex PCR, the TCRdb table keeps only in-frame clones and is missing some. The sample includes 2,100,000 or so clones, approximately 96% seen only once; the top ten take approximately 0.13%. This CDR3 contains 16 residues. The germline V gene has CDR1 LGHNA and CDR2 YSLEER. V lost 0 bases and J 2 bases, leaving 13 bases between the germline ends. This clone was detected only once. Sequencing used naive CD4+ T cells sorted from blood. The sample's subset: CD45RA+ positively selected. This chain connects TRBV4-3 to TRBJ1-2; the D gene is possibly TRBD1 (5 bases). This sequence was found in a man between 18 and 35 years old in good health. This CDR3 is CASSQEPAAGNYGYTF. Here the CDR3 DNA reads TGCGCCAGCAGCCAAGAGCCGGCGGCAGGGAACTATGGCTACACCTTC.